This T cell receptor (beta chain) was sequenced during a study of identical twins. Study-level results: Models underestimated out-of-frame TCR alpha sharing in monozygotic twins.

This clonotype was recorded a few times. Its specificity is not known. The CDR3 is made up of 14 amino acids. Per the germline V gene, CDR1 is SQVTM and CDR2 is ANQGSEA. The V segment lost 3 bases and the J segment 0 bases; nucleotides outside the gene matches: 2. TCRdb reprocessed the 5' RACE reads with MiXCR, giving one entry per CDR3 protein. The sample yields some 440,000 distinct CDR3 sequences, 20% to 25% seen once. This sample was also put to use in a study of T cells expressing NK-cell markers. That investigation notes: Eight donors were sequenced, of whom seven were HCMV-seropositive, while the remaining one was HCMV-seronegative.

The TCR comes from a woman aged 18 to 35 in good health. Sequencing input: CD4+ T cells sorted from blood. V usage is TRBV29-1 and J usage is TRBJ2-1; TRBD1 agrees at 7 bases. The CDR3 DNA is TGCAGCGTTGAGTGGGACAGCTCCTACAATGAGCAGTTCTTC. As protein: CSVEWDSSYNEQFF.